The 30 T cell receptor beta chains reported below all come from one sample, sequenced in a study of blood T cell repertoires in COVID-19 (dated by TCRdb to 2018 to 2021). The method was the immunoSEQ multiplex PCR assay. This is the immuneACCESS table as TCRdb keeps it, with only in-frame sequences that have V and J called. A part of the clones is gone; compared with another copy, unresolved V genes explain less than half, and the rest is unexplained. This sample has over 350,000 clones in its table, and about 86% of those were observed once. The ten largest clones add up to around 9.3% of the sample. Sequencing was done on a sample of PBMCs or T cells enriched from blood (not recorded which). The source of these receptors is a woman aged 45-65 years who had recovered from COVID-19.

J is TRBJ1-2 and V is TRBV30, with D hard to call. This CDR3 is 14 amino acids long. V lost 2 bases to trimming and J lost 4 bases, with 14 bases between them. CDR1 is GTSNPN and CDR2 is SVGIG in the germline V gene (reference sequence). The CDR3 region is CAWSSLQTLYGYTF. The DNA of the CDR3 is TGTGCCTGGAGTTCCTTACAGACCCTCTATGGCTACACCTTC.

In this sample, this clone turned up a few times. The chain combines TRBV19 with TRBJ2-2; D perhaps matches TRBD1 (7 bases). CDR1 and CDR2 from the germline V gene are LNHDA and SQIVND (reference sequence). V lost 6 bases and J 4 bases, leaving 15 bases between the germline ends. The CDR3 length is 15 residues. CDR3 protein: CASRTGAGGTGELFF. In nucleotides, the CDR3 is TGTGCCAGTAGAACGGGGGCAGGGGGCACCGGGGAGCTGTTTTTT.

The chain joins TRBV10-3 to TRBJ2-2; D gene uncertain. V was clipped by 4 bases and J by 2 bases, with 2 bases between them. Germline V gives CDR1 ENHRY, CDR2 SYGVKD. This CDR3 has 12 amino acids. The CDR3 reads CAISANTGELFF. The CDR3 nucleotides read TGTGCCATCAGTGCTAACACCGGGGAGCTGTTTTTT.

The CDR3 DNA is TGTGCCAGCAGTCGGACTAGCGAGAGGACCGGGGAGCTGTTTTTT. Its translation is CASSRTSERTGELFF. The chain links TRBV28 to TRBJ2-2; the match to TRBD2 covers 9 bases. V dropped 5 bases and J dropped 5; count of bases not matched to a gene: 6. CDR1 and CDR2 from the germline V gene are MDHEN and SYDVKM. The CDR3 loop spans 15 amino acids.

J is TRBJ2-7 and V is TRBV9; D possibly corresponds to TRBD2 (6 bases). Trimming removed 0 bases from V and 2 bases from J, with 9 bases in between. The CDR3 extends over 14 amino acids. Germline CDR1 is SGDLS and CDR2 is YYNGEE. The CDR3 bases are TGTGCCAGCAGCGTAGAGGGCGGGACCTACGAGCAGTACTTC. Its translation is CASSVEGGTYEQYF.

V is TRBV28 and J is TRBJ1-5; D perhaps matches TRBD1 (6 bases). This CDR3 is built from 14 residues. Trimming pared 1 base from V and 6 bases from J, leaving 10 bases between. Germline V gives CDR1 MDHEN, CDR2 SYDVKM. The CDR3 sequence: CASSLSGGIQPQHF. The CDR3 DNA reads TGTGCCAGCAGTTTATCGGGGGGCATTCAGCCCCAGCATTTT.

The V gene is TRBV4-1, the J gene TRBJ1-1, with 9 positions matching TRBD1. V trimming: 4 bases; J trimming: 6 bases; junction bases outside the gene matches: 9. This CDR3 comprises 15 residues. Germline V gene lookup returns CDR1 MGHRA and CDR2 YSYEKL. CDR3 nucleotides: TGCGCCAGCAGCCCTCCGGACAGGGGAAGTTCTGAAGCTTTCTTT. Its translation is CASSPPDRGSSEAFF.

The chain uses TRBV9 and TRBJ2-5, with D tentatively TRBD2 (5 bases). The CDR3 loop spans 16 amino acids. The germline V and J ends were trimmed by 0 bases and 6 bases, with 18 bases remaining between them. Germline lookup yields CDR1 SGDLS and CDR2 YYNGEE. CDR3 residues: CASSVGGQGLRQTQYF. The CDR3 DNA is TGTGCCAGCAGCGTAGGAGGGCAAGGACTCCGCCAGACCCAGTACTTC. The variable domain in full, with the rest retrieved from reference TRBV9 and TRBJ2-5, is DSGVTQTPKHLITATGQRVTLRCSPRSGDLSVYWYQQSLDQGLQFLIQYYNGEERAKGNILERFSAQQFPDLHSELNLSSLELGDSALYFCASSVGGQGLRQTQYFGPGTRLLVL.

The rearrangement joins TRBV5-1 to TRBJ2-6, with D uncertain. CDR1 is SGHRS and CDR2 is YFSETQ in the germline V gene. The CDR3 consists of 17 residues. The V end was cut by 1 base, the J end by 0 bases, with 11 bases between. CDR3 in amino acids: CASSLSTANSGANVLTF. The CDR3 region has the DNA TGCGCCAGCAGCTTGAGTACAGCCAACTCTGGGGCCAACGTCCTGACTTTC. Drawing the rest from reference TRBV5-1 and TRBJ2-6, the complete variable domain is KAGVTQTPRYLIKTRGQQVTLSCSPISGHRSVSWYQQTPGQGLQFLFEYFSETQRNKGNFPGRFSGRQFSNSRSEMNVSTLELGDSALYLCASSLSTANSGANVLTFGAGSRLTVL.

CDR3 nucleotides: TGTGCCAGCAGTCCCTCACCTCTAGGGACTTCCCATTGTGAGCAGTTCTTC. Translating gives CASSPSPLGTSHCEQFF. V usage is TRBV6-6 and J usage is TRBJ2-1; tentatively, D is TRBD2 (6 bases). The V end was cut by 5 bases, the J end by 9 bases, with 26 bases between. This CDR3 is 17 amino acids long. Germline values: CDR1 MNHNY, CDR2 SVGAGI (reference sequence).

Only a few counts were recorded for this clone. The gene calls are TRBV24-1 and TRBJ2-3; D remains unclear. The CDR3 has 13 residues. Germline V CDR1 and CDR2: KGHDR, SFDVKD. V was clipped by 3 bases and J by 4 bases, with 7 bases between them. The CDR3 DNA sequence: TGTGCCACCAGTGATCTAGTGCCAGATACGCAGTATTTT. Protein sequence: CATSDLVPDTQYF.

The chain uses TRBV5-5 and TRBJ2-2; TRBD2 matches at 9 bases. Losses at the gene ends were 1 base for V and 5 bases for J; bases not matched to a gene: 6. Per the germline V gene, CDR1 is SGHKS and CDR2 is YYEKEE (reference sequence). The CDR3 length is 16 residues. CDR3 in DNA: TGTGCCAGCAGCTTGTGGGTTAGCGGGAGTACCGGGGAGCTGTTTTTT. Encoded protein: CASSLWVSGSTGELFF. Together with reference TRBV5-5 and TRBJ2-2, the CDR3 gives the full variable domain: DAGVTQSPTHLIKTRGQQVTLRCSPISGHKSVSWYQQVLGQGPQFIFQYYEKEERGRGNFPDRFSARQFPNYSSELNVNALLLGDSALYLCASSLWVSGSTGELFFGEGSRLTVL.

The chain has TRBV28 and TRBJ1-4; 7 bases are a match to TRBD1. J lost 1 base, V lost 5 bases, and 4 bases had no gene match. The CDR3 runs to 15 residues. The germline CDR1 and CDR2 sequences are MDHEN and SYDVKM. The CDR3 sequence: CASSARGQTNEKLFF. In DNA form, the CDR3 reads TGTGCCAGCAGTGCTAGGGGGCAAACTAATGAAAAACTGTTTTTT.

The chain links TRBV2 to TRBJ2-3, with TRBD2 matching 8 bases. The CDR3 runs 17 residues. In germline, CDR1 is SNHLY, CDR2 FYNNEI. V dropped 0 bases and J dropped 2; count of bases not matched to a gene: 7. CDR3 in DNA: TGTGCCAGCAGTGAAGCTTGGCGGGGGGTTCCCACAGATACGCAGTATTTT. It codes for CASSEAWRGVPTDTQYF.

The chain has TRBV27 and TRBJ1-5; tentatively, D is TRBD1 (5 bases). Germline V gene data show CDR1 as MNHEY and CDR2 as SMNVEV (reference sequence). V was cut by 6 bases and J by 7 bases, with 19 bases left in between. The CDR3 contains 15 residues. DNA for the CDR3: TGTGCCAGCAGCGTGAAAACGGGGGGTGGGCAGCCCCAGCATTTT. Protein: CASSVKTGGGQPQHF.

The chain couples TRBV28 to TRBJ1-6, with 8 nucleotides matching TRBD1. The CDR3 runs 12 residues. With 5 bases clipped from V and 10 bases from J, the junction kept 1 base outside the gene matches. Per the germline V gene, CDR1 is MDHEN and CDR2 is SYDVKM. The CDR3 reads CASSGQGSPLHF. In nucleotides, the CDR3 is TGTGCCAGCAGTGGACAGGGATCACCCCTCCACTTT.

This clone was seen just once. J is TRBJ2-1 and V is TRBV27; D gene uncertain. The germline CDR1 and CDR2 sequences are MNHEY and SMNVEV (reference sequence). V was shortened by 4 bases and J by 3 bases, with 16 bases between the two germline ends. This CDR3 is built from 16 residues. For the CDR3, the DNA is TGTGCCAGCAGTTCGCTTGACTCGTTCTTCTACAATGAGCAGTTCTTC. Amino acids: CASSSLDSFFYNEQFF.

In this sample, this clone turned up a few times. The V and J genes are TRBV9 and TRBJ1-2; no firm D call. The CDR3 has 17 amino acids. V dropped 3 bases and J dropped 4 bases, with 22 bases sitting between them. Looked up from germline, CDR1 is SGDLS and CDR2 is YYNGEE. The CDR3 DNA follows: TGTGCCAGCAGCGCCGCCTCCACATGGTCCCATGCCTATGGCTACACCTTC. Its translation: CASSAASTWSHAYGYTF. The full variable domain, with the rest looked up from reference TRBV9 and TRBJ1-2, is DSGVTQTPKHLITATGQRVTLRCSPRSGDLSVYWYQQSLDQGLQFLIQYYNGEERAKGNILERFSAQQFPDLHSELNLSSLELGDSALYFCASSAASTWSHAYGYTFGSGTRLTVV.

The chain joins TRBV15 to TRBJ1-2; the D gene is possibly TRBD1 (5 bases). The CDR3 has 18 residues. In germline, CDR1 is LNHNV, CDR2 YYDKDF (reference sequence). V was shortened by 0 bases and J by 5 bases, with 22 bases between the two germline ends. CDR3 sequence reads: CATSREVVASREEYGYTF. The CDR3 DNA sequence: TGTGCCACCAGCAGAGAAGTGGTGGCGAGCAGGGAAGAGTATGGCTACACCTTC.

This clone was observed a few times. The chain couples TRBV2 to TRBJ1-5; the D is unclear. The CDR3 runs 12 residues. CDR1 and CDR2 (germline): SNHLY, FYNNEI. V was cut by 10 bases and J by 5 bases, with 12 bases left in between. DNA of the CDR3: TGTGCCACCCCGCACGGGGATCAGCCCCAGCATTTT. Amino acid sequence: CATPHGDQPQHF.

This sequence joins TRBV7-9 and TRBJ1-3; TRBD1 might be the D (5 bases). The V gene lost 5 bases and the J gene lost 11 bases, with 13 bases spanning the gap. The CDR3 runs to 12 residues. Germline V gene data show CDR1 as SEHNR and CDR2 as FQNEAQ (reference sequence). This CDR3 reads CASSLLEQAIYF. DNA of the CDR3: TGTGCCAGCAGCCTACTCGAACAGGCCATATATTTT.

The rearrangement links TRBV5-1 to TRBJ2-7; 7 nucleotides line up with TRBD1. This CDR3 is 12 amino acids long. The ends lost 3 bases at V and 6 bases at J; junction bases unmatched: 3. The germline V gene encodes CDR1 SGHRS and CDR2 YFSETQ. CDR3 region: CASSSNRGEQYF. DNA for the CDR3: TGCGCCAGCAGCTCAAACAGGGGCGAGCAGTACTTC.

This clone was seen a single time. The chain has TRBV7-6 and TRBJ2-7; 10 bases are a match to TRBD1. Trimming took 1 base from V and 4 from J; bases not matched to a gene: 4. Germline V lookup: CDR1 SGHVS, CDR2 FNYEAQ. This CDR3 contains 15 residues. CDR3 loop: CASSLGQGAVYEQYF. The CDR3 DNA sequence: TGTGCCAGCAGCTTAGGACAGGGGGCTGTGTACGAGCAGTACTTC.

V and J are TRBV18 and TRBJ1-2, with TRBD1 matching 10 bases. Germline values: CDR1 KGHSH, CDR2 LQKENI. V lost 3 bases to trimming and J lost 5 bases; unmatched junction nucleotides: 9. The CDR3 is 16 residues long. The CDR3 DNA is TGTGCCAGCTCACCGGGAAGACAGGGGGCGGCTTATGGCTACACCTTC. As protein: CASSPGRQGAAYGYTF.

This chain uses TRBV5-1 with TRBJ2-3; perhaps TRBD2 as D (7 bases). Trimming removed 0 bases from V and 5 bases from J, with 13 bases in between. In germline, CDR1 is SGHRS, CDR2 YFSETQ. There are 15 residues in the CDR3. This chain's CDR3 is CASSLAGGRGDTQYF. The CDR3 DNA reads TGCGCCAGCAGCTTGGCCGGGGGGCGGGGAGATACGCAGTATTTT.

The chain couples TRBV7-9 to TRBJ2-5; TRBD2 matches at 8 bases. V lost 5 bases and J lost 5; bases outside the gene matches: 13. Germline V CDR1 and CDR2: SEHNR, FQNEAQ (reference sequence). This CDR3 contains 16 residues. CDR3 loop: CASSPGGGSDMETQYF. CDR3 sequence (DNA): TGTGCCAGCAGCCCCGGGGGGGGGAGTGATATGGAGACCCAGTACTTC.

The genes are TRBV6-5 and TRBJ1-6; the match to TRBD1 covers 7 bases. V gave up 0 bases and J gave up 6 bases; unmatched junction bases: 5. Germline assignment: CDR1 MNHEY and CDR2 SVGAGI. CDR3 length equals 16 residues. The CDR3 reads CASSYSKGAGNSPLHF. The DNA for the CDR3 is TGTGCCAGCAGTTACTCAAAGGGGGCTGGTAATTCACCCCTCCACTTT.

The V gene is TRBV27, the J gene TRBJ1-1, with D perhaps TRBD1 (5 bases). Trimming stripped 2 bases from V and 5 bases from J, with 9 bases between. The V gene's germline CDR1 is MNHEY and CDR2 SMNVEV (reference sequence). CDR3 length: 13 amino acids. This chain's CDR3 is CASSLLGTTEAFF. CDR3 nucleotide sequence: TGTGCCAGCAGTTTACTGGGGACTACTGAAGCTTTCTTT.

The CDR3 coding sequence is TGCAGCGCTAAGCAACAGGGGAGCTCCTACGAGCAGTACTTC. Amino acids: CSAKQQGSSYEQYF. J is TRBJ2-7 and V is TRBV29-1; 7 bases line up with TRBD1. The CDR3 runs to 14 residues. Germline CDR1 and CDR2: SQVTM and ANQGSEA. V gave up 7 bases and J gave up 0 bases; unmatched junction bases: 9.

J is TRBJ1-1 and V is TRBV24-1; D might be TRBD1 (5 bases). V gave up 5 bases and J gave up 0 bases, with 12 bases separating them. Germline V gene lookup returns CDR1 KGHDR and CDR2 SFDVKD. The CDR3 sequence is 15 residues long. CDR3 coding DNA: TGTGCCACCAGTGGGGGGGGACTCCTGAACACTGAAGCTTTCTTT. Its protein is CATSGGGLLNTEAFF.